The 5 T cell receptor beta chains below come from one sample, sequenced in a study of blood T cell repertoires in COVID-19. Profiled with immunoSEQ multiplex PCR; TCRdb holds only in-frame clones, not every one. This sample has 150,000 or so clones, with over 60% found just once. The sample consisted of peripheral blood. Source of these receptors: a man older than 75 with acute or convalescent COVID-19.

The gene calls are TRBV11-2 and TRBJ2-3, with TRBD2 matching over 7 bases. Germline loops: CDR1 SGHAT, CDR2 FQNNGV. With 0 bases clipped from V and 5 bases from J, the junction kept 11 bases outside the gene matches. This CDR3 contains 17 residues. The CDR3 bases are TGTGCCAGCAGCTTAGATACTGGCGGGGGTTTTATAGATACGCAGTATTTT. Residues: CASSLDTGGGFIDTQYF.

The rearrangement joins TRBV30 to TRBJ1-6, with D possibly TRBD1 on 5 matching bases. The CDR3 consists of 15 residues. Trimming shortened V by 2 bases and J by 7 bases, and 15 bases separated the two germline ends. Per the germline V gene, CDR1 is GTSNPN and CDR2 is SVGIG (reference sequence). The CDR3 reads CAWSHAGTRNSPLHF. CDR3 DNA sequence: TGTGCCTGGAGTCACGCGGGGACTAGGAATTCACCCCTCCACTTT.

The genes are TRBV9 and TRBJ2-2; no definite D call. The CDR3 has 15 amino acids. Germline CDR1 reads SGDLS; CDR2 reads YYNGEE. V lost 0 bases and J 0 bases, leaving 6 bases between the germline ends. For the CDR3, the DNA is TGTGCCAGCAGCGTAGAGCCCACGAACACCGGGGAGCTGTTTTTT. Its translation: CASSVEPTNTGELFF.

The CDR3 spells CATSDLLRGLGQTQYF. The CDR3 DNA is TGTGCCACCAGTGATTTGCTAAGGGGGCTCGGGCAGACCCAGTACTTC. The chain carries TRBV24-1 and TRBJ2-5; TRBD1 agrees at 7 bases. V lost 0 bases, J lost 6 bases, and 9 bases stayed unmatched. The CDR3 has 16 amino acids. Per the germline V gene, CDR1 is KGHDR and CDR2 is SFDVKD.

With respect to this clone: Other nucleotide sequences from this sample produce the same CDR3. The chain combines TRBV7-9 with TRBJ2-3, with TRBD1 identical over 10 bases. Germline CDR1 is SEHNR and CDR2 is FQNEAQ (reference sequence). The CDR3 is 15 residues long. V was pared by 3 bases and J by 1 base, with 1 base of the junction left unmatched. The CDR3 DNA follows: TGTGCCAGCAGCTTGGACAGGGGGGGCACAGATACGCAGTATTTT. This translates into CASSLDRGGTDTQYF.